This section outlines one TCR beta chain sequence together with its context. This clonotype was seen only a few times. This clone's antigen is unknown. Per-base quality was not reported, and no clone a single base away is much larger than it. The data were obtained in a study of human T cells and chemical hapten exposure (TCRdb year 2021). Describing the broader study: For sensitization, 2% DPC in acetone was applied to an approximately 2 cm by approximately 2 cm area of upper inner arm skin. Weekly therapeutic DPC doses were additionally applied to the scalp of patients throughout the roughly 23-week study period. Patch tests used Finn chambers with 0.01% DPC on the upper back, scored after 6 days by International Contact Dermatitis Research Group standards. The mostly female patient cohort included alopecia areata with under or over 50% scalp involvement, alopecia totalis and alopecia universalis. Libraries were combined into a pool for sequencing, and differences in TCR yield between samples came mainly from small differences in library volumes within the pool. The study tracked peripheral blood TCR repertoire changes in vivo during primary and secondary sensitization to the hapten diphenylcyclopropenone (DPC) in alopecia patients. Blood samples were taken from patients before sensitization (week 0) and then at 2, 6 and about 24 weeks after DPC sensitization. Blood for TCR sequencing was provided by twenty-nine alopecia patients at one to four time points (pre-sensitization, 2, 6 and 24 weeks). Here is what the overall study found, with its caveats: Patch test score correlated positively with the number of PT1 expanded TCRs, reaching significance at thresholds 8, 16 and 32 but not at 4. After repeated subsampling, the strength of the expansion versus patch-test correlation and the threshold at which it became significant changed. The number of TCRs above 1 in 1000 frequency did not change with DPC sensitization; there was no evidence of global repertoire structure alterations. Because all patients had alopecia, a presumed autoimmune disease, the immune response of the patients might differ from that of healthy individuals. Compared with pre-sensitization or healthy control sets, expanded TCRs formed significantly more large CDR3 similarity clusters, which is consistent with antigen-driven responses.

Library preparation employed RACE. Sequencing relied on a NextSeq 500. During library preparation, unique molecular identifiers were attached to individual cDNA molecules so that TCRs could be counted quantitatively and reproducibly. From each blood RNA sample, both TCR alpha and TCR beta chains were sequenced. As for how the authors treated the data: A median of roughly 98,000 TCRs per sample was observed, with a range of about 20,000 to 700,000. The Decombinator software suite was used to annotate the V, J and CDR3 of the TCR reads. For PS versus PT1 abundance plots, all samples were subsampled to the same number of TCRs (28,000). TCRs were defined as expanded if absent before sensitization and observed at least eight times at the 2-week time point. TCRdb reanalyzed the raw reads on its own, using fastp at Q25 for trimming and MiXCR for clone calling, and kept in-frame beta chains. Merged by CDR3 protein, the rows form single entries marked with the most common genes and DNA. These V and J calls are TCRdb output, not the study's own analysis. This sample is represented by fewer than 150,000 distinct CDR3 sequences; about an eighth of them were singletons. The ten largest clones take up 0.92% of the sample.

V sheds 3 bases and J sheds 1 base, leaving 21 bases between their ends. The CDR3 holds 18 amino acids from the cysteine to the phenylalanine. The CDR3 DNA has 54 bases and is translated from base 1. Sequences KGHSH (CDR1) and LQKENI (CDR2) are obtained from the germline V gene. In light of the paper, this sample's time point label describes: patch test 1, 2 weeks after DPC sensitization. The label giving this sample's treatment or condition can be read as: therapeutic diphenylcyclopropenone sensitization with weekly scalp DPC. Blood at each patch-test visit was drawn before the patch test was applied. Patients were considered eligible if aged 18 to 70, diagnosed with alopecia and deemed suitable for DPC therapy, and patients were excluded if pregnant. Unfractionated whole blood was collected in Tempus Blood RNA tubes, and total RNA was extracted from that blood.

This sequence was found in a man younger than 35 with alopecia areata. Some clones in this sample may be carry-over from other donors' samples. In this chain, TRBV18 is recombined with TRBJ1-1; the D gene identity is not certain. The input for sequencing was whole blood, taken in connection with sensitization to the hapten diphenylcyclopropenone (DPC). The CDR3 region: CASSPGLGPPHGNTEAFF. The DNA sequence reads TGTGCCAGCTCACCTGGGCTGGGCCCCCCCCACGGGAACACTGAAGCTTTCTTT. Joined to the reference TRBV18 and TRBJ1-1 proteins, this CDR3 gives the full variable domain: NAGVMQNPRHLVRRRGQEARLRCSPMKGHSHVYWYRQLPEEGLKFMVYLQKENIIDESGMPKERFSAEFPKEGPSILRIQQVVRGDSAAYFCASSPGLGPPHGNTEAFFGQGTRLTVV.